The rows below give T cell receptor beta chains drawn from one sample of a study of blood T cells in healthy people across ages. One entry per CDR3 protein results from TCRdb running MiXCR on the 5' RACE reads. The repertoire holds over a million distinct CDR3 sequences, with about 42% as singletons. The sequencing sample was made of blood. These receptors were collected from a woman aged 18-29 years in good health. Each CDR3 is given with its conserved first and last residue. D genes are given only for firm matches. The size entry is marked missing in some rows and otherwise reads once, few, many or a size class.

NA	TRBV6-2/TRBV6-3	TRBJ2-4	15	NA	TGTGCCAGCAGTTACTCAACGGGCAGTGGAAACATTCAGTACTTC	CASSYSTGSGNIQYF
NA	TRBV13	TRBJ2-7	14	NA	TGTGCCAGCAGCTTAACGGACAGACGGTACGAGCAGTACTTC	CASSLTDRRYEQYF
few	TRBV28	TRBJ1-1	11	NA	TGTGCCAGCAGTTTCCCCACTGAAGCTTTCTTT	CASSFPTEAFF
NA	TRBV4-1	TRBJ2-3	16	TRBD2	TGCGCCAGCAGCCACTGGACTAGCGGGGGGGCAGATACGCAGTATTTT	CASSHWTSGGADTQYF
NA	TRBV29-1	TRBJ1-2	15	NA	TGCAGCGTTGAATTGGGCAGGGCCATTTACTATGGCTACACCTTC	CSVELGRAIYYGYTF
NA	TRBV5-6	TRBJ2-1	20	TRBD1	TGTGCCAGCAGCTTGCTTCGGAGAGGGACAGGAGGGATCTCCTACAATGAGCAGTTCTTC	CASSLLRRGTGGISYNEQFF
NA	TRBV20-1	TRBJ2-5	14	TRBD2	TGCAGTGCTAGTCCCCTAGCGGGGCAAGAGACCCAGTACTTC	CSASPLAGQETQYF
NA	TRBV9	TRBJ2-1	16	TRBD2	TGTGCCAGCAGCGTAACCGGGACTAGTAGGGGCAATGAGCAGTTCTTC	CASSVTGTSRGNEQFF
NA	TRBV4-3	TRBJ2-1	18	TRBD1	TGCGCCAGCAGCCAAGCAAAAACAGGGGGTAAGCTAAGCGATGAGCAGTTCTTC	CASSQAKTGGKLSDEQFF
NA	TRBV10-2	TRBJ2-7	15	TRBD2	TGCGCCAGCAGGGGAAGACTAGCGGGGAAGGGCGAGCAGTACTTC	CASRGRLAGKGEQYF
NA	TRBV4-3	TRBJ2-1	15	NA	TGCGCCAGCAGCCAAGATCACAGCCGAACCTATGAGCAGTTCTTC	CASSQDHSRTYEQFF
NA	TRBV20-1	TRBJ2-3	14	NA	TGCAGTGCTAGCGTGGGAACCAGCACAGATACGCAGTATTTT	CSASVGTSTDTQYF
many	TRBV29-1	TRBJ1-2	14	NA	TGCAGCGTTGGGTCGGCGAACACTAACTATGGCTACACCTTC	CSVGSANTNYGYTF
NA	TRBV6-5	TRBJ2-1	13	NA	TGTGCCAGCAGTTACTCAGCCGGCGGTGAGCAGTTCTTC	CASSYSAGGEQFF
few	TRBV2	TRBJ2-3	12	NA	TGTGCCAGCGGGTCGTTCTCAGATACGCAGTATTTT	CASGSFSDTQYF
few	TRBV7-9	TRBJ1-4	13	NA	TGTGCCAGCAGATATGGGTTTGGTGAAAAACTGTTTTTT	CASRYGFGEKLFF